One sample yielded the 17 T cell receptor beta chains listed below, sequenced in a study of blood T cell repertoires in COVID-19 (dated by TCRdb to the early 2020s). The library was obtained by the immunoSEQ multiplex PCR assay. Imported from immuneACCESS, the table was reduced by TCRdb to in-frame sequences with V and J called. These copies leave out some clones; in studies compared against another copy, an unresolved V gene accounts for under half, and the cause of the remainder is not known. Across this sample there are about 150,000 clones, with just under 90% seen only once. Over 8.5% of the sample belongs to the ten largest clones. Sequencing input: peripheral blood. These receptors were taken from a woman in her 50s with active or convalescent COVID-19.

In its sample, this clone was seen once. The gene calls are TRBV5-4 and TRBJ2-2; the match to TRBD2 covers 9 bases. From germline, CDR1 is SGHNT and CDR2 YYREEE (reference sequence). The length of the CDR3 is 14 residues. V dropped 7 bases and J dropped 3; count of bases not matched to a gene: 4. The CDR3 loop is CASEAGGHTGELFF. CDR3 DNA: TGTGCCAGCGAGGCGGGGGGGCACACCGGGGAGCTGTTTTTT.

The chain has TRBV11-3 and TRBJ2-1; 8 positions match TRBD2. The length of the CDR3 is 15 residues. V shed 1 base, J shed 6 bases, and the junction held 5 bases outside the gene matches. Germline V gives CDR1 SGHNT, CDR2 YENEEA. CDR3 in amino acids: CASSLVGAGANEQFF. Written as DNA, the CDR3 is TGTGCCAGCAGCTTAGTGGGAGCGGGAGCCAATGAGCAGTTCTTC.

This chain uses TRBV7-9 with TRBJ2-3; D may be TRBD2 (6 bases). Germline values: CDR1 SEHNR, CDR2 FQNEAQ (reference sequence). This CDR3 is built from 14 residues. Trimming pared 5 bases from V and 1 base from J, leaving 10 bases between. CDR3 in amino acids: CASSPGAGTDTQYF. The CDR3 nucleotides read TGTGCCAGCAGCCCGGGAGCGGGCACAGATACGCAGTATTTT. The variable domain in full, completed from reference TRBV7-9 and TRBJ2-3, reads DTGVSQNPRHKITKRGQNVTFRCDPISEHNRLYWYRQTLGQGPEFLTYFQNEAQLEKSRLLSDRFSAERPKGSFSTLEIQRTEQGDSAMYLCASSPGAGTDTQYFGPGTRLTVL.

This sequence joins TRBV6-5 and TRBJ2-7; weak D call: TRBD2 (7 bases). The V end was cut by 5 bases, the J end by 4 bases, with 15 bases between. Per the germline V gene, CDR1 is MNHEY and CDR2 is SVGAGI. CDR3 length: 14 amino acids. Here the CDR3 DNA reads TGTGCCAGCAGTAAGAGGGAGGGGGAATACGAGCAGTACTTC. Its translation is CASSKREGEYEQYF.

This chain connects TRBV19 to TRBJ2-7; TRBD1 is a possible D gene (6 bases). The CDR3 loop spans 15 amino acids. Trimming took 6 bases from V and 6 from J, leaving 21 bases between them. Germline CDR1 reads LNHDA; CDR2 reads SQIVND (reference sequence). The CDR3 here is CASRDSWNSDSEQYF. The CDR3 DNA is TGTGCCAGTAGGGACAGCTGGAACTCAGATAGCGAGCAGTACTTC.

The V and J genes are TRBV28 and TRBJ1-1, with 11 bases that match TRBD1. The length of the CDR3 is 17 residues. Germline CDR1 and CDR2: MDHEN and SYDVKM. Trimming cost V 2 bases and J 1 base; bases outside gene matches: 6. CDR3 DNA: TGTGCCAGCAGTTTAGCCTACGGGACAGGGGGGAACACTGAAGCTTTCTTT. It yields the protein CASSLAYGTGGNTEAFF. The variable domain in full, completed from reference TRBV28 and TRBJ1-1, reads DVKVTQSSRYLVKRTGEKVFLECVQDMDHENMFWYRQDPGLGLRLIYFSYDVKMKEKGDIPEGYSVSREKKERFSLILESASTNQTSMYLCASSLAYGTGGNTEAFFGQGTRLTVV.

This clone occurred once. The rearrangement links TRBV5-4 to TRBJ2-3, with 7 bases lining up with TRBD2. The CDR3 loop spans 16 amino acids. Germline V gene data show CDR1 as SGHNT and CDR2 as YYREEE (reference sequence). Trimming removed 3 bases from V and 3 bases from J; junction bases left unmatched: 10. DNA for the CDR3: TGTGCCAGCAGCTCGCTTGGGCGGGGGATAACAGATACGCAGTATTTT. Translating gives CASSSLGRGITDTQYF.

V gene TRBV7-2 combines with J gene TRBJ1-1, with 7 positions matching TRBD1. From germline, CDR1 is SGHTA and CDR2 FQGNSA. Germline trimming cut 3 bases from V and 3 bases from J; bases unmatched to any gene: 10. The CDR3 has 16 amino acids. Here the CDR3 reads CASSFAPGGSYTEAFF. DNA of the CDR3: TGTGCCAGCAGCTTTGCCCCAGGGGGGTCATACACTGAAGCTTTCTTT.

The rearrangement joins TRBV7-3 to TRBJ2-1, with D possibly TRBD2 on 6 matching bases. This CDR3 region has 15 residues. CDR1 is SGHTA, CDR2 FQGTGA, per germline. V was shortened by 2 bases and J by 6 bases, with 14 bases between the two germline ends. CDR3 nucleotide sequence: TGTGCCAGCAGCTTACGGGGGAGCTACGGCAATGAGCAGTTCTTC. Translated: CASSLRGSYGNEQFF.

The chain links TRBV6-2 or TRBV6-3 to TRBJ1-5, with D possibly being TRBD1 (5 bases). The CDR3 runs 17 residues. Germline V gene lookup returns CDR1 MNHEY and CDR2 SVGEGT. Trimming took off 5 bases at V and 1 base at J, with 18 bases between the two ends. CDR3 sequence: CASSDSDPILSNQPQHF. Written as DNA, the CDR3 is TGTGCCAGCAGTGACAGTGACCCTATATTGAGCAATCAGCCCCAGCATTTT.

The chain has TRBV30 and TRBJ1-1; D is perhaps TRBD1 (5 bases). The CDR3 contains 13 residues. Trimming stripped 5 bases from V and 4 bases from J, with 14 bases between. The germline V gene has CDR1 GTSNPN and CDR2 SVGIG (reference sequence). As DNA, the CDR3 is TGTGCCTGGGTGGCGGTAAGGGGCACTGAAGCTTTCTTT. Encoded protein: CAWVAVRGTEAFF.

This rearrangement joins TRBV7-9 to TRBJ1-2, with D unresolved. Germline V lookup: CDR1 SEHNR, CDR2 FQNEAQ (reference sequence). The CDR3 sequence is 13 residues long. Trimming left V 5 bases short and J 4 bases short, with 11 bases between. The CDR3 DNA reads TGTGCCAGCAGCGCCTCGGGGTCCTATGGCTACACCTTC. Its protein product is CASSASGSYGYTF.

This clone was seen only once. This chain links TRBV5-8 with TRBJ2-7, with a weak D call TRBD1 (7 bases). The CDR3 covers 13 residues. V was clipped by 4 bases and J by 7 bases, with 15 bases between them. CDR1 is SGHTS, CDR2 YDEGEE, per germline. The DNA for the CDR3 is TGTGCCAGCAGCCTCTTGCGGGACAGTGAGCAGTACTTC. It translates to CASSLLRDSEQYF.

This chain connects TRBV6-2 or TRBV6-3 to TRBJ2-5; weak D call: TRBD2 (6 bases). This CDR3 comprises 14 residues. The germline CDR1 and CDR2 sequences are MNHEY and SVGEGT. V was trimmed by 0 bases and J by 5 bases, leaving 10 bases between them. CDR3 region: CASSYSPGEETQYF. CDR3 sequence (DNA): TGTGCCAGCAGTTACTCCCCGGGGGAGGAGACCCAGTACTTC.

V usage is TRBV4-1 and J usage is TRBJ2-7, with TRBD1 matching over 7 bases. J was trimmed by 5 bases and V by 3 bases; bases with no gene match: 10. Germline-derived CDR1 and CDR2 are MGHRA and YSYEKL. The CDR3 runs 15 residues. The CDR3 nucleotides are TGCGCCAGCAGCCAGATTCGACAGGGCCAGCACGAGCAGTACTTC. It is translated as CASSQIRQGQHEQYF.

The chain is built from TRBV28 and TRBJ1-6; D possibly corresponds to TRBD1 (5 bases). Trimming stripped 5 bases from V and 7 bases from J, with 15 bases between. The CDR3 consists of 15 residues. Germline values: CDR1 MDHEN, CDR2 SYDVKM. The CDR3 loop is CASSIRGDLNSPLHF. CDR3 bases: TGTGCCAGCAGTATCCGTGGGGACTTAAATTCACCCCTCCACTTT.

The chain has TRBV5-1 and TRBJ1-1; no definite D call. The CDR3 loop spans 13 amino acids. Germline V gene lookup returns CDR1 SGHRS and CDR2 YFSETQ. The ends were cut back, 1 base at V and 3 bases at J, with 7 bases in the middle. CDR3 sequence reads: CASSLHGDTEAFF. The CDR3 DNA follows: TGCGCCAGCAGCTTGCACGGGGACACTGAAGCTTTCTTT.